This T cell receptor (beta chain) was sequenced for a study of blood T cell repertoires in COVID-19. On the study more broadly: Sites in the United States, Italy and Spain provided acute and convalescent COVID-19 samples.

Per the germline V gene, CDR1 is SNHLY and CDR2 is FYNNEI. The CDR3 contains 15 residues. The V and J ends lost 6 bases and 0 bases, in that order; junction bases with no gene match: 7. The table came from immunoSEQ multiplex PCR; TCRdb's copy has only in-frame clones and leaves some out. The table includes over 200,000 clones, approximately 90% detected once. Sequencing was performed on peripheral blood. This clonotype originated in a man aged 30-40 years with COVID-19, enrolled during active disease. J is TRBJ1-1 and V is TRBV2; 7 nucleotides match TRBD1. CDR3 DNA: TGTGCCAGCAGGGCCGGACAGGCGATGAACACTGAAGCTTTCTTT. The encoded protein is CASRAGQAMNTEAFF.